Shown below are 3 T cell receptor beta chains from a single sample sequenced in a study of early stage breast cancer tumors. The protocol was immunoSEQ multiplex PCR, while the TCRdb copy is restricted to in-frame clones and leaves out a portion. The sample lists over 25,000 clones, 65% to 75% seen once, with 33% in the top ten. Sequenced material: blood. These receptors originate from a person between 50 and 60 years old with breast cancer.

The chain couples TRBV7-8 to TRBJ1-2, with 7 bases that match TRBD1. This CDR3 is 16 amino acids long. Trimming cost V 1 base and J 4 bases; bases outside gene matches: 9. CDR1 SGHVS and CDR2 FQNEAQ come from the germline V gene. CDR3 residues: CASSLGPTGSGYGYTF. The DNA for the CDR3 is TGTGCCAGCAGCTTAGGCCCGACAGGGTCGGGCTATGGCTACACCTTC. Full variable domain (outside the CDR3, taken from reference TRBV7-8 and TRBJ1-2): GAGVSQSPRYKVAKRGQDVALRCDPISGHVSLFWYQQALGQGPEFLTYFQNEAQLDKSGLPSDRFFAERPEGSVSTLKIQRTQQEDSAVYLCASSLGPTGSGYGYTFGSGTRLTVV.

The CDR3 DNA follows: TGTGCCAGCAAGCGGGAATGGGGCGCAGATACGCAGTATTTT. This translates into CASKREWGADTQYF. This chain uses TRBV2 with TRBJ2-3; TRBD2 agrees at 7 bases. Germline V gene lookup returns CDR1 SNHLY and CDR2 FYNNEI. This CDR3 comprises 14 residues. Trimming cost V 7 bases and J 4 bases; bases outside gene matches: 8.

This clone occurred a few times. The chain has TRBV6-5 and TRBJ2-5, with D maybe TRBD1 (5 bases). The V and J ends lost 6 bases and 5 bases respectively, with 13 bases between them. This CDR3 comprises 13 residues. CDR1 and CDR2 from the germline V gene are MNHEY and SVGAGI. The chain's CDR3 is CASSSGHEETQYF. The CDR3 DNA is TGTGCCAGCAGCTCCGGACACGAGGAGACCCAGTACTTC.